These T cell receptor beta chains were read from a single sample in a study of cytomegalovirus exposure and HLA in healthy donors. Produced via immunoSEQ multiplex PCR; TCRdb's table is partial and in-frame only. The repertoire includes 110,000 or so clones, 70% to 80% of them detected once, and roughly 12% sits in the top ten. Sequencing used PBMCs. These receptors came from a woman in her forties or fifties in good health and CMV-seropositive. Each CDR3 is given with its conserved first and last residue. A D gene is named only where the DNA matches it firmly. Rows give clone size only sometimes, using once, few, many, or a class for an expanded clone.

D gene: TRBD2; J gene: TRBJ2-2; clone size: -; V gene: TRBV6-1; CDR3 length: 18; CDR3 protein: CASSEVLAGVPNTGELFF; CDR3 DNA: TGTGCCAGCAGTGAGGTGCTAGCGGGGGTGCCGAACACCGGGGAGCTGTTTTTT
D gene: -; J gene: TRBJ2-1; clone size: -; V gene: TRBV30; CDR3 length: 13; CDR3 protein: CASYSQGNNEQFF; CDR3 DNA: TGTGCCTCCTATAGCCAGGGAAACAATGAGCAGTTCTTC
D gene: -; J gene: TRBJ1-1; clone size: -; V gene: TRBV12-5; CDR3 length: 12; CDR3 protein: CASGWEGTEAFF; CDR3 DNA: TGTGCTAGTGGTTGGGAGGGAACTGAAGCTTTCTTT
D gene: -; J gene: TRBJ2-3; clone size: -; V gene: TRBV7-7; CDR3 length: 15; CDR3 protein: CASSSDAGAQDTQYF; CDR3 DNA: TGTGCCAGCAGCTCCGACGCGGGGGCCCAGGATACGCAGTATTTT
D gene: -; J gene: TRBJ2-5; clone size: -; V gene: TRBV18; CDR3 length: 14; CDR3 protein: CASSPNREGETQYF; CDR3 DNA: TGTGCCAGCTCACCTAACAGGGAGGGAGAGACCCAGTACTTC
D gene: -; J gene: TRBJ2-7; clone size: -; V gene: TRBV28; CDR3 length: 12; CDR3 protein: CASSPKPGEQYF; CDR3 DNA: TGTGCCAGCAGTCCCAAGCCTGGCGAGCAGTACTTC
D gene: TRBD1; J gene: TRBJ1-5; clone size: -; V gene: TRBV5-6; CDR3 length: 14; CDR3 protein: CASSFGTGGQPQRF; CDR3 DNA: TGTGCCAGCAGCTTCGGGACAGGGGGGCAGCCCCAGCGTTTT
D gene: TRBD2; J gene: TRBJ2-7; clone size: -; V gene: TRBV7-2; CDR3 length: 13; CDR3 protein: CASSSGLAGEQYF; CDR3 DNA: TGTGCCAGCAGCTCCGGACTAGCGGGCGAGCAGTACTTC
D gene: -; J gene: TRBJ2-3; clone size: -; V gene: TRBV7-9; CDR3 length: 12; CDR3 protein: CASSLVEDTQYF; CDR3 DNA: TGTGCCAGCAGCTTAGTTGAGGATACGCAGTATTTT
D gene: -; J gene: TRBJ1-6; clone size: few; V gene: TRBV6-1; CDR3 length: 14; CDR3 protein: CASSENRSRSPLHF; CDR3 DNA: TGTGCCAGCAGTGAAAATCGTTCCCGTTCACCCCTCCACTTT
D gene: -; J gene: TRBJ2-1; clone size: -; V gene: TRBV4-2; CDR3 length: 14; CDR3 protein: CASSPRGGGTEQFF; CDR3 DNA: TGTGCCAGCAGCCCTCGCGGTGGGGGGACGGAGCAGTTCTTC
D gene: -; J gene: TRBJ2-7; clone size: -; V gene: TRBV15; CDR3 length: 14; CDR3 protein: CATSRGGSSYEQYF; CDR3 DNA: TGTGCCACCAGCAGAGGTGGCAGCTCCTACGAGCAGTACTTC
D gene: TRBD1; J gene: TRBJ2-2; clone size: few; V gene: TRBV4-3; CDR3 length: 16; CDR3 protein: CASSLGTGGDTGELFF; CDR3 DNA: TGCGCCAGCAGTCTAGGAACAGGGGGCGACACCGGGGAGCTGTTTTTT
D gene: -; J gene: TRBJ1-2; clone size: few; V gene: TRBV2; CDR3 length: 12; CDR3 protein: CASRSANYGYTF; CDR3 DNA: TGTGCCAGCAGGTCCGCGAACTATGGCTACACCTTC
D gene: TRBD1; J gene: TRBJ2-6; clone size: once; V gene: TRBV28; CDR3 length: 16; CDR3 protein: CAIETGARSGANVLTF; CDR3 DNA: TGTGCCATAGAGACAGGGGCCCGCTCTGGGGCCAACGTCCTGACTTTC
D gene: -; J gene: TRBJ1-4; clone size: once; V gene: TRBV28; CDR3 length: 13; CDR3 protein: CASLGQNNEKLFF; CDR3 DNA: TGTGCCAGCCTAGGACAGAACAATGAAAAACTGTTTTTT
D gene: -; J gene: TRBJ1-5; clone size: -; V gene: TRBV7-2; CDR3 length: 15; CDR3 protein: CASSLTAYSNQPQHF; CDR3 DNA: TGTGCCAGCAGCTTAACAGCATATAGCAATCAGCCCCAGCATTTT
D gene: -; J gene: TRBJ1-1; clone size: -; V gene: TRBV2; CDR3 length: 13; CDR3 protein: CASSEIWAGEAFF; CDR3 DNA: TGTGCCAGCAGTGAAATATGGGCAGGGGAAGCTTTCTTT
D gene: -; J gene: TRBJ1-5; clone size: -; V gene: TRBV6-5; CDR3 length: 15; CDR3 protein: CASSYSGASNQPQHF; CDR3 DNA: TGTGCCAGCAGTTACTCGGGGGCTAGCAATCAGCCCCAGCATTTT
D gene: TRBD2; J gene: TRBJ2-7; clone size: -; V gene: TRBV13; CDR3 length: 14; CDR3 protein: CASSRGTSGLKQYF; CDR3 DNA: TGTGCCAGCAGCCGGGGGACTAGCGGACTCAAGCAGTACTTC
D gene: -; J gene: TRBJ2-3; clone size: -; V gene: TRBV28; CDR3 length: 15; CDR3 protein: CASSSPGTRTDTQYF; CDR3 DNA: TGTGCCAGCAGTTCCCCAGGAACTCGCACAGATACGCAGTATTTT
D gene: -; J gene: TRBJ1-5; clone size: -; V gene: TRBV28; CDR3 length: 16; CDR3 protein: CASSFAQAYSNQPQHF; CDR3 DNA: TGTGCCAGCAGTTTTGCACAGGCGTATAGCAATCAGCCCCAGCATTTT
D gene: -; J gene: TRBJ1-2; clone size: -; V gene: TRBV4-3; CDR3 length: 17; CDR3 protein: CASSHYMDRGSNYGYTF; CDR3 DNA: TGCGCCAGCAGCCACTATATGGACAGAGGTTCTAACTATGGCTACACCTTC
D gene: -; J gene: TRBJ1-3; clone size: -; V gene: TRBV7-8; CDR3 length: 15; CDR3 protein: CASSQTAGSGNTIYF; CDR3 DNA: TGTGCCAGCAGCCAAACGGCAGGTTCTGGAAACACCATATATTTT
D gene: TRBD2; J gene: TRBJ2-3; clone size: -; V gene: TRBV2; CDR3 length: 14; CDR3 protein: CASTILGLADTQYF; CDR3 DNA: TGTGCCAGCACCATCTTGGGACTAGCAGATACGCAGTATTTT
D gene: -; J gene: TRBJ1-5; clone size: once; V gene: TRBV2; CDR3 length: 14; CDR3 protein: CASSWGVGNQPQHF; CDR3 DNA: TGTGCCAGCAGTTGGGGGGTTGGCAATCAGCCCCAGCATTTT
D gene: -; J gene: TRBJ1-1; clone size: -; V gene: TRBV23-1; CDR3 length: 16; CDR3 protein: CASSLIAGPMNTEAFF; CDR3 DNA: TGCGCCAGCAGTCTGATAGCAGGGCCTATGAACACTGAAGCTTTCTTT
D gene: -; J gene: TRBJ1-5; clone size: -; V gene: TRBV19; CDR3 length: 14; CDR3 protein: CASSDSDSNQPQHF; CDR3 DNA: TGTGCCAGTAGTGACAGCGATAGCAATCAGCCCCAGCATTTT
D gene: -; J gene: TRBJ1-1; clone size: -; V gene: TRBV18; CDR3 length: 14; CDR3 protein: CASSRSDSVTEAFF; CDR3 DNA: TGTGCCAGCTCACGATCGGACAGTGTCACTGAAGCTTTCTTT
D gene: TRBD2; J gene: TRBJ2-1; clone size: -; V gene: TRBV7-6; CDR3 length: 16; CDR3 protein: CASSSETSGRAEEQFF; CDR3 DNA: TGTGCCAGCAGCTCCGAGACTAGCGGGAGGGCAGAAGAGCAGTTCTTC
D gene: TRBD1; J gene: TRBJ2-1; clone size: once; V gene: TRBV29-1; CDR3 length: 14; CDR3 protein: CSASTGSSYNEQFF; CDR3 DNA: TGCAGCGCTTCGACAGGGAGCTCCTACAATGAGCAGTTCTTC
D gene: -; J gene: TRBJ1-1; clone size: -; V gene: TRBV5-8; CDR3 length: 15; CDR3 protein: CASSLGQTRNTEAFF; CDR3 DNA: TGTGCCAGCAGCTTAGGACAGACCCGGAACACTGAAGCTTTCTTT
D gene: TRBD2; J gene: TRBJ2-7; clone size: once; V gene: TRBV5-8; CDR3 length: 15; CDR3 protein: CASSLGTSGVYEQYF; CDR3 DNA: TGTGCCAGCAGCCTTGGGACTAGCGGGGTCTACGAGCAGTACTTC
D gene: -; J gene: TRBJ1-1; clone size: -; V gene: TRBV5-1; CDR3 length: 14; CDR3 protein: CASKTTATNTEAFF; CDR3 DNA: TGCGCCAGCAAGACGACAGCTACAAACACTGAAGCTTTCTTT
D gene: TRBD1; J gene: TRBJ2-6; clone size: -; V gene: TRBV28; CDR3 length: 17; CDR3 protein: CASSRTGALGGANVLTF; CDR3 DNA: TGTGCCAGCAGCCGTACAGGGGCACTGGGTGGGGCCAACGTCCTGACTTTC
D gene: TRBD1; J gene: TRBJ2-1; clone size: few; V gene: TRBV7-2; CDR3 length: 14; CDR3 protein: CASSLTQGAGEQFF; CDR3 DNA: TGTGCCAGCAGCTTAACTCAGGGGGCCGGTGAGCAGTTCTTC
D gene: TRBD1; J gene: TRBJ1-4; clone size: -; V gene: TRBV5-4; CDR3 length: 14; CDR3 protein: CASSSDRPAEKLFF; CDR3 DNA: TGTGCCAGCAGCTCGGACAGGCCCGCGGAAAAACTGTTTTTT
D gene: TRBD1; J gene: TRBJ1-1; clone size: -; V gene: TRBV15; CDR3 length: 16; CDR3 protein: CATSPPPGQGAAEAFF; CDR3 DNA: TGTGCCACCAGCCCCCCCCCGGGACAGGGGGCTGCTGAAGCTTTCTTT
D gene: TRBD1; J gene: TRBJ2-7; clone size: -; V gene: TRBV29-1; CDR3 length: 14; CDR3 protein: CSVGPGTGSDEQYF; CDR3 DNA: TGCAGCGTGGGTCCCGGGACAGGGAGCGACGAGCAGTACTTC
D gene: TRBD1; J gene: TRBJ1-6; clone size: -; V gene: TRBV5-5; CDR3 length: 15; CDR3 protein: CASSLEGTDNSPLHF; CDR3 DNA: TGTGCCAGCAGCTTGGAAGGGACAGACAATTCACCCCTCCACTTT
D gene: -; J gene: TRBJ2-7; clone size: -; V gene: TRBV19; CDR3 length: 13; CDR3 protein: CASSIQGSYEQYF; CDR3 DNA: TGTGCCAGTAGTATACAGGGGTCCTACGAGCAGTACTTC
D gene: TRBD1; J gene: TRBJ2-3; clone size: few; V gene: TRBV5-4; CDR3 length: 16; CDR3 protein: CASSSQGARDTDTQYF; CDR3 DNA: TGTGCCAGCAGCTCACAGGGGGCGCGGGACACAGATACGCAGTATTTT
D gene: -; J gene: TRBJ1-4; clone size: -; V gene: TRBV19; CDR3 length: 16; CDR3 protein: CASSEIYLTTNEKLFF; CDR3 DNA: TGTGCCAGTAGTGAGATTTACCTGACAACTAATGAAAAACTGTTTTTT
D gene: TRBD2; J gene: TRBJ2-7; clone size: -; V gene: TRBV5-4; CDR3 length: 15; CDR3 protein: CASSTEGTTSYEQYF; CDR3 DNA: TGTGCCAGCAGCACCGAGGGGACTACCTCCTACGAGCAGTACTTC
D gene: TRBD1; J gene: TRBJ1-1; clone size: -; V gene: TRBV30; CDR3 length: 14; CDR3 protein: CAWSVWDSYTEAFF; CDR3 DNA: TGTGCCTGGAGTGTTTGGGACAGTTACACTGAAGCTTTCTTT
D gene: -; J gene: TRBJ2-3; clone size: few; V gene: TRBV30; CDR3 length: 12; CDR3 protein: CAWSVLTDTQYF; CDR3 DNA: TGTGCCTGGAGTGTACTGACAGATACGCAGTATTTT
D gene: -; J gene: TRBJ1-1; clone size: -; V gene: TRBV4-3; CDR3 length: 14; CDR3 protein: CASSQFQGDTEAFF; CDR3 DNA: TGCGCCAGCAGCCAATTTCAGGGCGACACTGAAGCTTTCTTT
D gene: -; J gene: TRBJ2-7; clone size: -; V gene: TRBV5-1; CDR3 length: 15; CDR3 protein: CASSSFSGEIYEQYF; CDR3 DNA: TGCGCCAGCAGCTCGTTTTCCGGTGAGATATACGAGCAGTACTTC
D gene: -; J gene: TRBJ1-5; clone size: -; V gene: TRBV27; CDR3 length: 15; CDR3 protein: CASSLSINSNQPQHF; CDR3 DNA: TGTGCCAGCAGTTTAAGCATTAATAGCAATCAGCCCCAGCATTTT
D gene: TRBD1; J gene: TRBJ1-2; clone size: few; V gene: TRBV7-9; CDR3 length: 13; CDR3 protein: CASSFGTEYGYTF; CDR3 DNA: TGTGCCAGCAGCTTCGGGACAGAATATGGCTACACCTTC
D gene: -; J gene: TRBJ1-1; clone size: -; V gene: TRBV10-3; CDR3 length: 12; CDR3 protein: CATQDPGTEAFF; CDR3 DNA: TGTGCCACGCAAGACCCCGGGACTGAAGCTTTCTTT
D gene: -; J gene: TRBJ2-6; clone size: -; V gene: TRBV30; CDR3 length: 12; CDR3 protein: CAWAAGANVLTF; CDR3 DNA: TGTGCCTGGGCGGCTGGGGCCAACGTCCTGACTTTC
D gene: TRBD1; J gene: TRBJ1-4; clone size: -; V gene: TRBV27; CDR3 length: 15; CDR3 protein: CASSSPTGLSEKLFF; CDR3 DNA: TGTGCCAGCAGTTCGCCGACAGGGCTTAGTGAAAAACTGTTTTTT
D gene: TRBD2; J gene: TRBJ2-3; clone size: -; V gene: TRBV30; CDR3 length: 15; CDR3 protein: CAWTLLAGGTDTQYF; CDR3 DNA: TGTGCCTGGACATTGCTAGCGGGGGGCACAGATACGCAGTATTTT
D gene: -; J gene: TRBJ1-2; clone size: -; V gene: TRBV29-1; CDR3 length: 12; CDR3 protein: CSVEDRGYGYTF; CDR3 DNA: TGCAGCGTTGAAGACAGGGGCTATGGCTACACCTTC
D gene: TRBD2; J gene: TRBJ2-7; clone size: -; V gene: TRBV29-1; CDR3 length: 14; CDR3 protein: CSARGGLIDYEQYF; CDR3 DNA: TGCAGCGCCCGGGGGGGCCTTATCGACTACGAGCAGTACTTC